The 22 T cell receptor beta chains in this list originate from one sample, sequenced in a study of shared clonotypes between healthy human individuals (dated by TCRdb to the early 2020s). Libraries came from the immunoSEQ multiplex PCR assay. TCRdb provides this immuneACCESS table in a form limited to in-frame rearrangements. Some clones are lacking; in checked studies, under half of them reflect an unresolved V gene, and why the rest are absent is not known. Within this sample are about 1.4 million clones, with around 97% of them counted one time only. Of the sample, over 1% falls within the top ten clones. The sequenced sample consisted of naive CD4+ T cells sorted from blood. This sample's cell subset or site label indicates: CD45RA+ positively selected. The receptors here all came from a man aged 25-45 years in good health.

On this clone: This CDR3 is also generated by other DNA sequences in the sample. The J gene is TRBJ2-7, the V gene TRBV30; the D gene is possibly TRBD1 (6 bases). This CDR3 comprises 14 residues. In germline, CDR1 is GTSNPN, CDR2 SVGIG (reference sequence). V lost 2 bases and J 1 base, leaving 12 bases between the germline ends. CDR3: CAWSRGHQSYEQYF. DNA of the CDR3: TGTGCCTGGAGTCGGGGACATCAATCCTACGAGCAGTACTTC.

The chain has TRBV11-2 and TRBJ1-5, with D unclear. Germline V CDR1 and CDR2: SGHAT, FQNNGV. V was trimmed by 1 base and J by 0 bases, leaving 19 bases between them. This CDR3 region has 19 residues. The CDR3 protein is CASSLGGRVGTYSNQPQHF. The DNA of the CDR3 is TGTGCCAGCAGCTTAGGCGGTAGGGTCGGTACTTATAGCAATCAGCCCCAGCATTTT. Full variable domain (missing parts from reference TRBV11-2 and TRBJ1-5): EAGVAQSPRYKIIEKRQSVAFWCNPISGHATLYWYQQILGQGPKLLIQFQNNGVVDDSQLPKDRFSAERLKGVDSTLKIQPAKLEDSAVYLCASSLGGRVGTYSNQPQHFGDGTRLSIL.

The J gene is TRBJ1-5, the V gene TRBV5-6, with 7 bases matching TRBD1. The CDR3 sequence is 15 residues long. Looked up from germline, CDR1 is SGHDT and CDR2 is YYEEEE. The ends lost 0 bases at V and 15 bases at J; junction bases unmatched: 15. The CDR3 DNA follows: TGTGCCAGCAGCTTGGGAGGGGGCGCGCTCGAGAGACTGCATTTT. Its translation: CASSLGGGALERLHF.

The chain uses TRBV5-1 and TRBJ2-7; no reliable D call. Trimming removed 3 bases at V and 5 bases at J, with 15 bases between. Germline CDR1 reads SGHRS; CDR2 reads YFSETQ. The length of the CDR3 is 14 residues. DNA of the CDR3: TGCGCCAGCAGCTCCAGAACCACCTTGGACGAGCAGTACTTC. Translation: CASSSRTTLDEQYF. The whole variable domain, remainder taken from reference TRBV5-1 and TRBJ2-7, is KAGVTQTPRYLIKTRGQQVTLSCSPISGHRSVSWYQQTPGQGLQFLFEYFSETQRNKGNFPGRFSGRQFSNSRSEMNVSTLELGDSALYLCASSSRTTLDEQYFGPGTRLTVT.

The chain combines TRBV5-1 with TRBJ2-5; 10 positions match TRBD2. V gave up 0 bases and J gave up 4 bases; unmatched junction bases: 3. CDR3 length: 15 residues. The V gene's germline CDR1 is SGHRS and CDR2 YFSETQ. CDR3 sequence (DNA): TGCGCCAGCAGCTTGGAACTAGCGGGACCAGAGACCCAGTACTTC. Translated, it gives CASSLELAGPETQYF.

The rearrangement links TRBV5-1 to TRBJ2-2; D is possibly TRBD2 (6 bases). Germline V lookup: CDR1 SGHRS, CDR2 YFSETQ. This CDR3 spans 15 amino acids. Trimming stripped 4 bases from V and 1 base from J, with 11 bases between. Written as DNA, the CDR3 is TGCGCCAGCAGCCCGGGCGGGAAGAACACCGGGGAGCTGTTTTTT. Translated, it gives CASSPGGKNTGELFF.

The chain has TRBV10-1 and TRBJ2-7, with TRBD2 matching 7 bases. J was trimmed by 7 bases and V by 4 bases; bases with no gene match: 10. This CDR3 contains 14 residues. CDR1 is WNHNN, CDR2 SYGVQD, per germline (reference sequence). DNA of the CDR3: TGCGCCAGCAGTGCGGGCGGGAGTATCCCTGAGCAGTACTTC. Its protein is CASSAGGSIPEQYF.

V is TRBV4-1 and J is TRBJ1-3; unclear D gene. Germline V lookup: CDR1 MGHRA, CDR2 YSYEKL. The length of the CDR3 is 14 residues. V was clipped by 1 base and J by 4 bases, with 8 bases between them. CDR3 nucleotide sequence: TGCGCCAGCAGCCAAGGAAACCCCGGAAACACCATATATTTT. It codes for CASSQGNPGNTIYF.

This rearrangement joins TRBV6-5 to TRBJ2-1; TRBD2 is a possible D gene (5 bases). The germline V gene has CDR1 MNHEY and CDR2 SVGAGI. The CDR3 extends over 16 amino acids. Trimming cost V 4 bases and J 7 bases, with 20 bases left between them. CDR3 in DNA: TGTGCCAGCAGTTTAACCTCCGGGAAAAGATCAAATGAGCAGTTCTTC. Translated: CASSLTSGKRSNEQFF.

This chain uses TRBV5-6 with TRBJ2-6, with 7 bases fitting TRBD1. Germline V gives CDR1 SGHDT, CDR2 YYEEEE. Unmatched junction bases numbered 4, after V lost 2 bases and J lost 2 bases. This CDR3 spans 16 amino acids. The CDR3 DNA follows: TGTGCCAGCAGCTTCGGCACAGGGGCTGGGGCCAACGTCCTGACTTTC. It specifies CASSFGTGAGANVLTF.

A remark on this clone: Within the sample, other DNA sequences also encode this same CDR3. The genes are TRBV6-5 and TRBJ1-2, with D tentatively TRBD1 (5 bases). The V end was cut by 0 bases, the J end by 2 bases, with 7 bases between. This CDR3 is built from 14 residues. Looked up from germline, CDR1 is MNHEY and CDR2 is SVGAGI. The CDR3 sequence is CASSYSGGNYGYTF. The CDR3 region has the DNA TGTGCCAGCAGTTACTCGGGGGGAAACTATGGCTACACCTTC.

V gene TRBV2 combines with J gene TRBJ2-1, with D possibly being TRBD1 (6 bases). V lost 6 bases to trimming and J lost 9 bases, with 12 bases between them. CDR1 is SNHLY, CDR2 FYNNEI, per germline. This CDR3 comprises 12 residues. Written as DNA, the CDR3 is TGTGCCAGCAGCTCCAGGGGTATTGAGCAGTTCTTC. It codes for CASSSRGIEQFF. The variable domain in full, completed from reference TRBV2 and TRBJ2-1, reads EPEVTQTPSHQVTQMGQEVILRCVPISNHLYFYWYRQILGQKVEFLVSFYNNEISEKSEIFDDQFSVERPDGSNFTLKIRSTKLEDSAMYFCASSSRGIEQFFGPGTRLTVL.

The J gene is TRBJ2-3, the V gene TRBV10-3; 7 nucleotides line up with TRBD1. CDR1 is ENHRY, CDR2 SYGVKD, per germline. J gave up 14 bases and V 2 bases, and 10 bases lay outside the gene matches. The CDR3 is 13 residues long. CDR3 sequence reads: CAISESGTAEGYF. CDR3 DNA sequence: TGTGCCATCAGTGAGAGTGGGACAGCCGAAGGGTATTTT.

The chain employs TRBV30 and TRBJ2-3, with D perhaps TRBD1 (6 bases). The ends were cut back, 1 base at V and 5 bases at J, with 13 bases in the middle. Per germline, CDR1 GTSNPN and CDR2 SVGIG (reference sequence). The CDR3 spans 14 residues. For the CDR3, the DNA is TGTGCCTGGAGTGCCGGGACAATGGAAGATACGCAGTATTTT. Translating gives CAWSAGTMEDTQYF.

The chain has TRBV19 and TRBJ2-1; TRBD1 matches 8 bases. The CDR3 has 18 amino acids. Germline-derived CDR1 and CDR2 are LNHDA and SQIVND (reference sequence). V was clipped by 5 bases and J by 8 bases; unmatched bases: 20. The chain's CDR3 is CASSPDKTHRGKWDEQFF. As DNA, the CDR3 is TGTGCCAGTAGTCCCGATAAAACCCACAGGGGGAAATGGGATGAGCAGTTCTTC.

This rearrangement joins TRBV6-5 to TRBJ2-1, with 9 bases identical to TRBD2. The trim removed 6 bases at V and 9 bases at J, leaving 3 bases unmatched. This CDR3 contains 12 residues. CDR1 is MNHEY and CDR2 is SVGAGI in the germline V gene. The CDR3 DNA reads as TGTGCCAGCAGCGGTAGCGGGAGTGAGCAGTTCTTC. It translates to CASSGSGSEQFF.

This clone occurred a few times. The chain employs TRBV14 and TRBJ2-2; TRBD2 might be the D (5 bases). V was clipped by 1 base and J by 4 bases, with 16 bases between them. The CDR3 has 17 amino acids. Per the germline V gene, CDR1 is SGHDN and CDR2 is FVKESK. The CDR3 DNA is TGTGCCAGCAGCCAAGCACCAAGCGGACGGTTCACCGGGGAGCTGTTTTTT. It codes for CASSQAPSGRFTGELFF. Full variable domain (rest looked up from reference TRBV14 and TRBJ2-2): EAGVTQFPSHSVIEKGQTVTLRCDPISGHDNLYWYRRVMGKEIKFLLHFVKESKQDESGMPNNRFLAERTGGTYSTLKVQPAELEDSGVYFCASSQAPSGRFTGELFFGEGSRLTVL.

The V call is TRBV5-1, the J call TRBJ1-2; tentative D call: TRBD1 (5 bases). The CDR3 has 15 residues. CDR1 SGHRS and CDR2 YFSETQ come from the germline V gene. Trimming took off 4 bases at V and 0 bases at J, with 13 bases between the two ends. In nucleotides, the CDR3 is TGCGCCAGCAGCCCCGAGGGGAGAGCTAACTATGGCTACACCTTC. Protein product: CASSPEGRANYGYTF.

The rearrangement joins TRBV9 to TRBJ2-1; tentatively, D is TRBD1 or TRBD2 (7 bases each). V was clipped by 3 bases and J by 1 base, with 11 bases between them. This CDR3 has 15 residues. Germline CDR1 and CDR2: SGDLS and YYNGEE. The CDR3 bases are TGTGCCAGCAGCGGACAGGGAGGGTCCTACAATGAGCAGTTCTTC. Encoded protein: CASSGQGGSYNEQFF. Complete variable domain (other parts from reference TRBV9 and TRBJ2-1): DSGVTQTPKHLITATGQRVTLRCSPRSGDLSVYWYQQSLDQGLQFLIQYYNGEERAKGNILERFSAQQFPDLHSELNLSSLELGDSALYFCASSGQGGSYNEQFFGPGTRLTVL.

The CDR3 here is CASRSGTGANYGYTF. The CDR3 DNA sequence: TGTGCCAGTAGGTCCGGGACAGGGGCTAACTATGGCTACACCTTC. V usage is TRBV19 and J usage is TRBJ1-2; the match to TRBD1 covers 10 bases. V lost 6 bases to trimming and J lost 0 bases; unmatched junction nucleotides: 4. This CDR3 is built from 15 residues. Germline-derived CDR1 and CDR2 are LNHDA and SQIVND (reference sequence).

The rearrangement uses TRBV10-2 and TRBJ1-5; TRBD1 might be the D (5 bases). The V end lost 3 bases, the J end lost 7 bases, and 13 bases lay between the germline ends. CDR1 is WSHSY and CDR2 is SAAADI in the germline V gene. This CDR3 contains 14 residues. CDR3 amino acids: CASSDANRGQPQHF. The CDR3 DNA reads as TGCGCCAGCAGTGACGCCAATCGGGGGCAGCCCCAGCATTTT.

The chain has TRBV23-1 and TRBJ2-3; no clear D. TRBV23-1 is flagged as an ORF with uncertain function. Trimming took off 10 bases at V and 0 bases at J, with 14 bases between the two ends. The CDR3 runs 14 residues. CDR3 nucleotides: TGCGCCACCAGAATACTGGAGAGCACAGATACGCAGTATTTT. It is translated as CATRILESTDTQYF.